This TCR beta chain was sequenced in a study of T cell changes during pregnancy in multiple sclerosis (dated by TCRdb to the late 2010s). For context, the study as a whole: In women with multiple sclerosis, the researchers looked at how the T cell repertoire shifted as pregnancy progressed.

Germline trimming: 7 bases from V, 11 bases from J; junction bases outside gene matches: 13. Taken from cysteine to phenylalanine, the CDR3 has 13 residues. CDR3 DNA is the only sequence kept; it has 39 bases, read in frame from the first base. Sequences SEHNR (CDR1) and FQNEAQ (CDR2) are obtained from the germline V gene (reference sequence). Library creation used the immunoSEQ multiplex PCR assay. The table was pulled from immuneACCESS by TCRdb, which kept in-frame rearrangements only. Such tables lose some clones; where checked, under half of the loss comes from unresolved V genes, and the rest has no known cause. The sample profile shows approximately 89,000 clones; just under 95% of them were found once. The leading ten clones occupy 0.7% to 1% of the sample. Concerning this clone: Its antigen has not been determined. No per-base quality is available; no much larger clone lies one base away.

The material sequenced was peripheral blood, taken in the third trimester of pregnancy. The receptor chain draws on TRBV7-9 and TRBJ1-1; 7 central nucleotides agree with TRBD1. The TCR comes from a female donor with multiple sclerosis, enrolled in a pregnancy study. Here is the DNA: TGTGCCAGCAACCCAAGACAGGGCTTGTGTGCTTTCTTT. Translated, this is CASNPRQGLCAFF.